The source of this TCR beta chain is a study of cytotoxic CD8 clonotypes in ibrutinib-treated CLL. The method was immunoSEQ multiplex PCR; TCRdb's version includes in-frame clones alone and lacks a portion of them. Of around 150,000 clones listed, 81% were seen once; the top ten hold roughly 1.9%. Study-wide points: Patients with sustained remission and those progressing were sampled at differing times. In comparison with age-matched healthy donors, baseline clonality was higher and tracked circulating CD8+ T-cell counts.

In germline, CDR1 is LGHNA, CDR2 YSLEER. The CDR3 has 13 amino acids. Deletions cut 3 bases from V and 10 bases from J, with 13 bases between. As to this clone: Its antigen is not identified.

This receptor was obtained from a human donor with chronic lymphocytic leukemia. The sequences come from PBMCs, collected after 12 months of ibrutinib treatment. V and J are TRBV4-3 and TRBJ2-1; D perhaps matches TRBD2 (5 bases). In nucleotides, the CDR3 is TGCGCCAGCAGCCAGGACTCATCCTACGAGCAGTTCTTC. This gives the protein CASSQDSSYEQFF.